Below, 5 T cell receptor beta chains from the same sample are listed, as sequenced in a study of T cells after yellow fever vaccination. TCRdb ran MiXCR on the 5' RACE reads and lists one entry per CDR3 protein. The sample yields about 430,000 distinct CDR3 sequences, 15% to 20% seen once. The sequencing used PBMCs, collected before the yellow fever booster vaccination. These receptors originate from a man between 18 and 29 years old who received the YFV17D yellow fever vaccine.

The chain links TRBV29-1 to TRBJ2-5; possible D gene TRBD2, 5 bases. CDR1 and CDR2 (germline): SQVTM, ANQGSEA. The CDR3 loop spans 12 amino acids. Deletions cut 7 bases from V and 1 base from J, with 10 bases between. As DNA, the CDR3 is TGCAGCGCACGGGGTACCCAAGAGACCCAGTACTTC. It codes for CSARGTQETQYF.

J is TRBJ2-7 and V is TRBV12-3 or TRBV12-4; D uncertain. The CDR3 runs to 13 residues. Trimming left V 3 bases short and J 3 bases short, with 9 bases between. Here the CDR3 reads CASSFGEIYEQYF. CDR3 DNA sequence: TGTGCCAGCAGTTTTGGGGAAATCTACGAGCAGTACTTC.

The chain combines TRBV5-1 with TRBJ1-2; D is unresolved. The CDR3 sequence is 13 residues long. The V and J ends lost 4 bases and 8 bases respectively, with 15 bases between them. Germline values: CDR1 SGHRS, CDR2 YFSETQ. DNA for the CDR3: TGCGCCAGCAGCCTGGGCAACCGGGAGGGCTACACCTTC. Amino acids: CASSLGNREGYTF.

This chain connects TRBV7-9 to TRBJ2-4; D possibly corresponds to TRBD1 (6 bases). Germline V gene sequence: CDR1 SEHNR, CDR2 FQNEAQ (reference sequence). Trimming stripped 4 bases from V and 3 bases from J, with 13 bases between. CDR3 length: 15 amino acids. This CDR3 is CASSSDRFSKNIQYF. In DNA, the CDR3 is TGTGCCAGCAGCTCAGACAGGTTCAGCAAAAACATTCAGTACTTC.

This clonotype was counted between two and nine times. The CDR3 spells CSVEEPGTGKTGELFF. CDR3 nucleotide sequence: TGCAGCGTTGAAGAACCAGGGACAGGGAAGACCGGGGAGCTGTTTTTT. V and J are TRBV29-1 and TRBJ2-2; TRBD1 aligns across 9 bases. This CDR3 spans 16 amino acids. Germline V gene data show CDR1 as SQVTM and CDR2 as ANQGSEA. Germline trimming cut 0 bases from V and 5 bases from J; bases unmatched to any gene: 7.